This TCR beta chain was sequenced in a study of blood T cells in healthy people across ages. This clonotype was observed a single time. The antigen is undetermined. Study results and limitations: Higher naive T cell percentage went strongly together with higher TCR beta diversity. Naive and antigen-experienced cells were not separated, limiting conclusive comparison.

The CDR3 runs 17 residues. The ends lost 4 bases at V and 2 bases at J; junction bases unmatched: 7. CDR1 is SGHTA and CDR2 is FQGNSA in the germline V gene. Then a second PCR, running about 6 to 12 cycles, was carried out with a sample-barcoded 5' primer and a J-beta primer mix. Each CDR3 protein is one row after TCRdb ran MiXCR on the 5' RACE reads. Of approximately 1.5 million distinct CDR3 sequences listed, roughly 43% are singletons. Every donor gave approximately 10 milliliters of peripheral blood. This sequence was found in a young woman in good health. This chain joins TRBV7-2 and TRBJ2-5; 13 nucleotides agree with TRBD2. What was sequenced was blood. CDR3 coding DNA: TGTGCCAGCAGCTCAAAGGGACTAGCGGGACCTCAAGAGACCCAGTACTTC. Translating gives CASSSKGLAGPQETQYF. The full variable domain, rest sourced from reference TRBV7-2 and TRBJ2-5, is GAGVSQSPSNKVTEKGKDVELRCDPISGHTALYWYRQSLGQGLEFLIYFQGNSAPDKSGLPSDRFSAERTGGSVSTLTIQRTQQEDSAVYLCASSSKGLAGPQETQYFGPGTRLLVL.